This is a list of T cell receptor beta chains from one sample in a study of blood T cell repertoires in COVID-19. The data were produced by immunoSEQ multiplex PCR, yet TCRdb's version contains in-frame clones alone and is incomplete. The sample has 100,000 or so clones, 87% seen once; the top ten hold around 5.3%. Sample: peripheral blood. These receptors came from a woman in her forties or fifties with COVID-19, enrolled during active disease. Each CDR3 is given without its conserved first and last residue. D genes are given only for firm matches.

d_call	v_call	j_call	cdr3_aa
-	TRBV27	TRBJ2-7	ASRGGARYEQY
-	TRBV7-9	TRBJ1-6	ASSLEGGSYSPLH
TRBD1	TRBV19	TRBJ1-2	ASSPSDRANYGYT
TRBD2	TRBV19	TRBJ2-1	ASSTLGLAGAYGEQF
-	TRBV14	TRBJ2-5	ASSPRTSGETQY
TRBD2	TRBV14	TRBJ2-5	ASSPRGGRETQY
-	TRBV5-1	TRBJ2-7	ASSLAQSYEQY
-	TRBV18	TRBJ2-7	ASSTGVYEQY
-	TRBV7-8	TRBJ2-3	ASSLGLFGGGLGDTQY
TRBD1	TRBV5-6	TRBJ1-1	ASRKQGTGGRTEAF
TRBD1	TRBV12-3/TRBV12-4	TRBJ2-1	ASSPGQYNEQF
TRBD2	TRBV29-1	TRBJ2-1	SVGKTSGGPNEQF
-	TRBV4-1	TRBJ1-6	ASSHVDSPLH
-	TRBV7-9	TRBJ2-7	ASSPEWAIGEQY
-	TRBV28	TRBJ1-1	ASSLSTKNTEAF
-	TRBV11-2	TRBJ2-4	ASSPGLLLAKNIQY
TRBD1	TRBV2	TRBJ1-6	ASSREQGAKINSPLH
TRBD1	TRBV4-1	TRBJ2-7	ASSTPPRDSGDQKQY
-	TRBV7-6	TRBJ2-7	ASSLETAGGLSKQY
TRBD2	TRBV7-2	TRBJ2-3	ASSLAAGGTDTQY
-	TRBV5-1	TRBJ1-1	ASNMWGANTEAF
TRBD1	TRBV7-2	TRBJ1-1	ASSTRGLAEAF
TRBD1	TRBV2	TRBJ2-5	ASSEERGLGETQY
-	TRBV9	TRBJ2-5	ASSADSMVAQY
-	TRBV11-2	TRBJ2-7	ASSLGPAYEQY
TRBD1	TRBV5-1	TRBJ1-1	ASSPETGGVAEAF
TRBD1	TRBV7-3	TRBJ2-2	ASSPQGSSGELF
TRBD2	TRBV6-5	TRBJ2-1	GSRNLAGVYNEQF
-	TRBV6-5	TRBJ1-2	ASSYSDRFYGYT
-	TRBV9	TRBJ2-3	ASSPVGWVLAPDTQY
TRBD2	TRBV6-5	TRBJ2-7	ASSYSLRGGGYEQY
-	TRBV11-3	TRBJ2-2	ASSPMGALNTGELF
-	TRBV3-1/TRBV3-2	TRBJ2-1	ASSQDRGIEF
TRBD1	TRBV6-2/TRBV6-3	TRBJ1-2	ASSQGARGYT
-	TRBV30	TRBJ1-2	AWSRADGYT
TRBD2	TRBV6-5	TRBJ2-7	ASSTTSGVGYEQY
TRBD1	TRBV11-3	TRBJ2-3	ASNLGQNTDTQY
TRBD1	TRBV6-5	TRBJ1-6	ASTGGQSNSPLH
TRBD2	TRBV12-3/TRBV12-4	TRBJ2-7	ASRSLAGQQY
-	TRBV5-6	TRBJ1-2	ASSSTGFGDGYT
TRBD1	TRBV5-1	TRBJ2-3	ASSFWTGDTDTQY
-	TRBV7-8	TRBJ2-2	ASSLGTVGKLF
-	TRBV6-2/TRBV6-3	TRBJ1-5	ASSPEGNQPQH
-	TRBV28	TRBJ2-7	ASTTTGPGAYEQY
-	TRBV6-2/TRBV6-3	TRBJ1-1	ASSAQGLRKAF
TRBD2	TRBV7-3	TRBJ2-3	ASSLGGGARDTQY
-	TRBV18	TRBJ2-6	ASSPPTGTLSGANVLT
TRBD2	TRBV5-1	TRBJ2-1	ASNLGSGGADEQF
TRBD1	TRBV3-1/TRBV3-2	TRBJ2-3	ASRLTGGTDTQY
-	TRBV7-6	TRBJ1-1	ASSLGGGEMNTEAF
TRBD2	TRBV4-1	TRBJ2-2	ASSQVPSGVPPGELF
-	TRBV30	TRBJ1-4	AWSPRVNEKLF